These 18 T cell receptor beta chains share one sample of origin, sequenced in a study of cytomegalovirus exposure and HLA in healthy donors. The PCR made use of 60 Vbeta and 13 Jbeta primers. Data came from immunoSEQ multiplex PCR; TCRdb stores just in-frame clones and leaves some out. In the table there are around 150,000 clones, about 68% of which are singletons. The sample consisted of PBMCs. The receptors here all came from a human donor in good health.

CDR3 residues: CASSEYYGGRETNYGYTF. The CDR3 coding sequence is TGTGCCAGCAGTGAATACTATGGTGGCCGAGAAACTAACTATGGCTACACCTTC. The chain recombines TRBV6-1 with TRBJ1-2; no definite D call. There are 18 residues in the CDR3. Trimming removed 2 bases from V and 0 bases from J, with 19 bases in between. Germline values: CDR1 MNHNS, CDR2 SASEGT.

The J gene is TRBJ1-4, the V gene TRBV18, with 9 bases that match TRBD1. This CDR3 contains 16 residues. CDR1 and CDR2 (germline): KGHSH, LQKENI. After removal of 4 bases from V and 7 bases from J, the junction contained 10 bases not matched to a gene. The DNA for the CDR3 is TGTGCCAGCTCACGCACACAGGGGGCCCCAGGTGAAAAACTGTTTTTT. Translating it yields CASSRTQGAPGEKLFF. Drawing the rest from reference TRBV18 and TRBJ1-4, the complete variable domain is NAGVMQNPRHLVRRRGQEARLRCSPMKGHSHVYWYRQLPEEGLKFMVYLQKENIIDESGMPKERFSAEFPKEGPSILRIQQVVRGDSAAYFCASSRTQGAPGEKLFFGSGTQLSVL.

The rearrangement links TRBV11-2 to TRBJ2-3; no definite D call. V dropped 6 bases and J dropped 0 bases, with 19 bases sitting between them. Germline lookup yields CDR1 SGHAT and CDR2 FQNNGV. The CDR3 has 17 residues. CDR3: CASRLQLRVSSTDTQYF. DNA of the CDR3: TGTGCCAGCAGACTCCAACTACGGGTATCTAGCACAGATACGCAGTATTTT.

The V gene is TRBV28, the J gene TRBJ2-7, with 7 bases fitting TRBD2. The V and J ends lost 8 bases and 1 base, in that order; junction bases with no gene match: 5. The germline gives CDR1 MDHEN, CDR2 SYDVKM. There are 13 residues in the CDR3. CDR3 sequence: CASRERDSYEQYF. The CDR3 DNA follows: TGTGCCAGCCGGGAGCGGGATTCCTACGAGCAGTACTTC.

V gene TRBV9 combines with J gene TRBJ2-1; weak D call: TRBD2 (7 bases). The CDR3 runs 14 residues. V lost 2 bases and J 8 bases, leaving 14 bases between the germline ends. Germline V CDR1 and CDR2: SGDLS, YYNGEE. The CDR3 spells CASSVLGGGYEQFF. The CDR3, as DNA: TGTGCCAGCAGCGTCTTGGGAGGGGGGTATGAGCAGTTCTTC.

The chain has TRBV5-4 and TRBJ1-3; tentative D call: TRBD1 (6 bases). V was shortened by 2 bases and J by 0 bases, with 15 bases between the two germline ends. Germline assignment: CDR1 SGHNT and CDR2 YYREEE (reference sequence). The CDR3 sequence is 17 residues long. The CDR3 sequence: CASSFGTPLTSGNTIYF. The CDR3, as DNA: TGTGCCAGCAGCTTCGGGACACCGCTGACCTCTGGAAACACCATATATTTT.

The chain recombines TRBV7-8 with TRBJ2-7; no firm D call. Trimming shortened V by 4 bases and J by 2 bases, and 9 bases separated the two germline ends. The length of the CDR3 is 13 residues. The germline V gene encodes CDR1 SGHVS and CDR2 FQNEAQ. CDR3 nucleotides: TGTGCCAGCAGCTCGCCCCTAGCCTACGAGCAGTACTTC. This sequence encodes CASSSPLAYEQYF.

The chain recombines TRBV7-9 with TRBJ2-3; D is unresolved. The CDR3 consists of 14 residues. Germline CDR1 and CDR2: SEHNR and FQNEAQ (reference sequence). Trimming took 6 bases from V and 2 from J, leaving 12 bases between them. The CDR3 sequence: CASSTPLFTDTQYF. CDR3 nucleotides: TGTGCCAGCAGTACTCCGTTGTTCACAGATACGCAGTATTTT.

The chain employs TRBV29-1 and TRBJ1-1; D not certain. CDR1 and CDR2 (germline): SQVTM, ANQGSEA. This CDR3 region has 11 residues. CDR3 DNA: TGCAGTTTTGAGTCGGGAACTGAAGCTTTCTTT. This gives the protein CSFESGTEAFF.

The CDR3 sequence is CASSDGGGIGYGYTF. CDR3 bases: TGTGCCAGCAGCGACGGAGGGGGCATCGGCTATGGCTACACCTTC. The genes are TRBV9 and TRBJ1-2; 7 bases match TRBD1. CDR3 length equals 15 residues. CDR1 is SGDLS and CDR2 is YYNGEE in the germline V gene. With 3 bases clipped from V and 4 bases from J, the junction kept 9 bases outside the gene matches.

CDR3 protein: CASSLTHGGVTSYEQYF. CDR3 DNA sequence: TGTGCCAGCAGCTTAACTCATGGGGGGGTCACCTCCTACGAGCAGTACTTC. The chain employs TRBV11-2 and TRBJ2-7; 7 positions agree with TRBD2. V was clipped by 2 bases and J by 0 bases; unmatched bases: 10. The length of the CDR3 is 17 residues. Germline lookup yields CDR1 SGHAT and CDR2 FQNNGV.

In this sample, this clone turned up a few times. The CDR3 region has the DNA TGCGCCAGCAGCACCCCGGAGGGAACAGGGGGTGCTGGAGCATCCACAGATACGCAGTATTTT. Protein sequence: CASSTPEGTGGAGASTDTQYF. The V gene is TRBV5-1, the J gene TRBJ2-3; TRBD1 matches 8 bases. The CDR3 contains 21 residues. The J segment lost 2 bases and the V segment lost 4 bases, leaving 24 bases of the junction unmatched. Germline V lookup: CDR1 SGHRS, CDR2 YFSETQ.

This clone has only one observation. The V and J genes are TRBV27 and TRBJ2-1, with 7 bases lining up with TRBD1. Looked up from germline, CDR1 is MNHEY and CDR2 is SMNVEV (reference sequence). V was pared by 5 bases and J by 1 base, with 5 bases of the junction left unmatched. The CDR3 sequence is 15 residues long. The CDR3 here is CASSRRGPSYNEQFF. Here the CDR3 DNA reads TGTGCCAGCAGTAGAAGGGGGCCTTCCTACAATGAGCAGTTCTTC.

The V and J genes are TRBV10-3 and TRBJ2-3, with 7 bases identical to TRBD2. J gave up 4 bases and V 3 bases, and 4 bases lay outside the gene matches. This CDR3 has 14 amino acids. From germline, CDR1 is ENHRY and CDR2 SYGVKD. CDR3 nucleotides: TGTGCCATCAGTGAAATGGGAGGGCCAGATACGCAGTATTTT. The encoded protein is CAISEMGGPDTQYF.

The rearrangement links TRBV2 to TRBJ2-7, with D possibly TRBD1 on 6 matching bases. The CDR3 sequence is 13 residues long. Germline V gene sequence: CDR1 SNHLY, CDR2 FYNNEI. V lost 9 bases and J 0 bases, leaving 12 bases between the germline ends. CDR3 sequence reads: CASKTGSSYEQYF. The CDR3 DNA follows: TGTGCCAGTAAAACAGGGAGCTCCTACGAGCAGTACTTC.

The chain carries TRBV6-5 and TRBJ2-1; TRBD2 is a possible D gene (6 bases). Germline CDR1 reads MNHEY; CDR2 reads SVGAGI. V was trimmed by 6 bases and J by 8 bases, leaving 17 bases between them. The CDR3 sequence is 14 residues long. The CDR3 sequence is CASSPQTRAYEQFF. The CDR3 DNA reads as TGTGCCAGCAGCCCTCAGACTAGGGCCTATGAGCAGTTCTTC.

The chain couples TRBV7-2 to TRBJ2-7, with 9 bases aligning to TRBD2. CDR1 and CDR2 from the germline V gene are SGHTA and FQGNSA. The CDR3 is 16 residues long. V lost 5 bases, J lost 4 bases, and 12 bases stayed unmatched. The CDR3 here is CASSPGGSGRLYEQYF. The CDR3, as DNA: TGTGCCAGCAGCCCTGGGGGGAGCGGGAGGCTTTACGAGCAGTACTTC.

The rearrangement joins TRBV5-1 to TRBJ2-6; TRBD2 matches 10 bases. The J segment lost 1 base and the V segment lost 4 bases, leaving 11 bases of the junction unmatched. In germline, CDR1 is SGHRS, CDR2 YFSETQ. The CDR3 loop spans 19 amino acids. This chain's CDR3 is CASSTPRASGSSGANVLTF. The CDR3 DNA reads TGCGCCAGCAGCACCCCCAGGGCTAGCGGGAGTTCTGGGGCCAACGTCCTGACTTTC.